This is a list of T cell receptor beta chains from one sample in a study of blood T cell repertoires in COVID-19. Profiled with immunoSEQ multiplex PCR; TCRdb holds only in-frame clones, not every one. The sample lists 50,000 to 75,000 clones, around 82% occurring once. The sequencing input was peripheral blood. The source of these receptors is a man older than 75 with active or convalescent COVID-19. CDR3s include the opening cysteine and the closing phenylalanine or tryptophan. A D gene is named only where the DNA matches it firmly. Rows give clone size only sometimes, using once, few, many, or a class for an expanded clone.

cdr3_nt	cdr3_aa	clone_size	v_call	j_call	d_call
TGTGCCAGCAGCCGCCAGGGGACAGGGGCGCTGGGTGGCTACACCTTC	CASSRQGTGALGGYTF	.	TRBV7-2	TRBJ1-2	TRBD1
TGTGCCAGCAGCCCAGCCGGTACACTAGCGGGGGGGGAGACCCAGTACTTC	CASSPAGTLAGGETQYF	.	TRBV9	TRBJ2-5	TRBD2
TGTGCCAGCAGCCAAGCTCCTTTGGAGGGCTACACCTTC	CASSQAPLEGYTF	.	TRBV4-2	TRBJ1-2	.
TGTGCCAGCAGGGGGCAGCGGACGGGGGGCTACACAGATACGCAGTATTTT	CASRGQRTGGYTDTQYF	once	TRBV6-4	TRBJ2-3	.
TGCGCCAGCAGCCAAGAGATTCCCCACCAGGGACACTCTTACGAGCAGTACTTC	CASSQEIPHQGHSYEQYF	many	TRBV4-1	TRBJ2-7	.
TGTGCTAGTGGTTTGGGGACAGGGGAAAATCAGCCCCAGCATTTT	CASGLGTGENQPQHF	.	TRBV12-5	TRBJ1-5	TRBD1
TGTGCCAGCAGCTCAGCCTCGGGACTAGCACGATACGAGCAGTACTTC	CASSSASGLARYEQYF	many	TRBV7-9	TRBJ2-7	TRBD2
TGTGCCAGCAGCTTAGAAGGCGGGAGTTTGGGTGATGAGCAGTTCTTC	CASSLEGGSLGDEQFF	.	TRBV7-9	TRBJ2-1	TRBD2
TGCGCCAGCAGCTTGGCCGGGACAGGGGTCTACGAGCAGTACTTC	CASSLAGTGVYEQYF	.	TRBV5-1	TRBJ2-7	TRBD1
TGTGCCAGCAGTCCGACAGGGCTGCCCCAGCATTTT	CASSPTGLPQHF	few	TRBV12-3/TRBV12-4	TRBJ1-5	TRBD1
TGTGCCAGCAGCCCAGGGGGGCATGAAGCTTTCTTT	CASSPGGHEAFF	few	TRBV12-3/TRBV12-4	TRBJ1-1	TRBD1
TGTGCCAGTAGTATGGGGCAGATTGGAAACACCATATATTTT	CASSMGQIGNTIYF	few	TRBV19	TRBJ1-3	.
TGCGCCAGCAGCTTCGGTTCTGGACAGGGCTACGAGCAGTACTTC	CASSFGSGQGYEQYF	.	TRBV5-1	TRBJ2-7	TRBD1
TGTGCCAGCACCTCACCGACTATCTACAATGAGCAGTTCTTC	CASTSPTIYNEQFF	few	TRBV7-2	TRBJ2-1	.
TGTGCCAGCAGCTTGGCCGGACAGTACAATCAGCCCCAGCATTTT	CASSLAGQYNQPQHF	.	TRBV5-5	TRBJ1-5	.
TGTGCCAGCAACCAACGACCGGGACTAGCGGGAGGGCCGAACTACAATGAGCAGTTCTTC	CASNQRPGLAGGPNYNEQFF	.	TRBV5-5	TRBJ2-1	TRBD2
TGTGCCAGCAGCGGGACAGGGGGCGCGGGAGGCTACACCTTC	CASSGTGGAGGYTF	.	TRBV5-4	TRBJ1-2	TRBD1
TGTGCCAGCTCACCGGGGACAGACTATGGCTACACCTTC	CASSPGTDYGYTF	.	TRBV18	TRBJ1-2	TRBD1
TGTGCCAGCAGCTTGCTGGGGGCCACAGATACGCAGTATTTT	CASSLLGATDTQYF	.	TRBV5-6	TRBJ2-3	.
TGTGCCAGCTCACCCGTAGCGCGGGCCACTGAAGCTTTCTTT	CASSPVARATEAFF	once	TRBV18	TRBJ1-1	.
TGTGCCAGCAGCTCCCAGGGACAAGAGACCCAGTACTTC	CASSSQGQETQYF	.	TRBV28	TRBJ2-5	.
TGTGCCAGCAGCCCACTCGAAGGACTAGCGGGGTCAGGGGGTACGCAGTATTTT	CASSPLEGLAGSGGTQYF	.	TRBV14	TRBJ2-3	TRBD2
TGTGCCAGTAGCTCGACAGGGGCGGCCTACAATGAGCAGTTCTTC	CASSSTGAAYNEQFF	.	TRBV19	TRBJ2-1	TRBD1
TGTGCCAGTAGTGTGGACAGGGGGCGGTGGTCCAAAAACATTCAGTACTTC	CASSVDRGRWSKNIQYF	.	TRBV19	TRBJ2-4	TRBD1
TGTGCCAGCAGCCCCCAAGGACAGGGGGTTTTTGGTAACACTGAAGCTTTCTTT	CASSPQGQGVFGNTEAFF	.	TRBV3-1/TRBV3-2	TRBJ1-1	TRBD1
TGTGCCAGCAGTTTTGCGGTCTACGAGCAGTACTTC	CASSFAVYEQYF	.	TRBV28	TRBJ2-7	.
TGTGCCAGCAGCCGGGGAGGGAGCGCACACTACAATGAGCAGTTCTTC	CASSRGGSAHYNEQFF	.	TRBV5-6	TRBJ2-1	TRBD2
TGTGCCATCAGTGAGTCGGCGGCCCTTTTGGGCAGGGACACTGAAGCTTTCTTT	CAISESAALLGRDTEAFF	.	TRBV10-3	TRBJ1-1	.
TGTGCCAGCAGTCCGGCGGGACTAGCGGCAGATACGCAGTATTTT	CASSPAGLAADTQYF	.	TRBV28	TRBJ2-3	TRBD2
TGTGCCAGCTCACCACGGGACAGGTCCCCCTATGGCTACACCTTC	CASSPRDRSPYGYTF	.	TRBV18	TRBJ1-2	TRBD1
TGTGCCAGCAGCTATTTCCAGGGGGACACTGAAGCTTTCTTT	CASSYFQGDTEAFF	.	TRBV9	TRBJ1-1	TRBD1
TGCAGCGTTGGATATTCTCTAGCGGGGGGGAATGAGCAGTTCTTC	CSVGYSLAGGNEQFF	medium-sized	TRBV29-1	TRBJ2-1	TRBD2
TGTGCCAGCAGCTGGCTAGCGGGAGTTGGGACCCAGTACTTC	CASSWLAGVGTQYF	.	TRBV14	TRBJ2-5	TRBD2
TGTGCCAGCTCCCCTAACTACGAGCAGTACTTC	CASSPNYEQYF	.	TRBV18	TRBJ2-7	.
TGTGCCAGCAGCCAAGCTCTTGAGCAGTTCTTC	CASSQALEQFF	few	TRBV3-1/TRBV3-2	TRBJ2-1	.
TGTGCCTGGAGTGTTGCACTACAAGAGACCCAGTACTTC	CAWSVALQETQYF	once	TRBV30	TRBJ2-5	.
TGTGCCAGCAGCCAAGGGGGGCAGTTTGTAGGGGTCGCGCAGTTCTTC	CASSQGGQFVGVAQFF	.	TRBV3-1/TRBV3-2	TRBJ2-1	.
TGTGCCAGCACCGCGACAGGGGGCTGGGCAAAACTGTTTTTT	CASTATGGWAKLFF	.	TRBV28	TRBJ1-4	TRBD1
TGTGCCAGCAGCTTCTACGGGGACTATGGCTACACCTTC	CASSFYGDYGYTF	.	TRBV7-9	TRBJ1-2	.
TGTGCCAGCAGCCAAGATCATTGGGGAGGTGACACTGAAGCTTTCTTT	CASSQDHWGGDTEAFF	.	TRBV3-1/TRBV3-2	TRBJ1-1	.
TGTGCCAGCTCCCCAGCCGGGGAGCTGTTTTTT	CASSPAGELFF	.	TRBV7-9	TRBJ2-2	.
TGTGCCAGCAGTTCGGGGGGCCTAGGCACTGAAGCTTTCTTT	CASSSGGLGTEAFF	.	TRBV28	TRBJ1-1	.
TGTGCCAGTAGTTCTCCGGGACAGGGCACCTACGAGCAGTACTTC	CASSSPGQGTYEQYF	.	TRBV19	TRBJ2-7	TRBD1
TGTGCCAGCAGCCCCATCGGGGGGGAATCTCAGCCCCAGCATTTT	CASSPIGGESQPQHF	.	TRBV6-5	TRBJ1-5	.
TGTGCCAGCAGCCAAGTCGGGACAGGACGCTACGAGCAGTACTTC	CASSQVGTGRYEQYF	few	TRBV14	TRBJ2-7	TRBD1
TGTGCCAGCTCACCTACAGTACCGGGACAGGGGGCATCTTCACCCCTCCACTTT	CASSPTVPGQGASSPLHF	.	TRBV18	TRBJ1-6	TRBD1
TGCGCCAGCAGTCGGCCGACAGGGAACTACGAGCAGTACTTC	CASSRPTGNYEQYF	.	TRBV10-2	TRBJ2-7	TRBD1
TGTGCCAGCAGCTTGCGGTATAGCAATCAGCCCCAGCATTTT	CASSLRYSNQPQHF	.	TRBV5-5	TRBJ1-5	.
TGTGCCAGCAGCTTTAACACCGGGACTAGGGCAGGGGAGACCCAGTACTTC	CASSFNTGTRAGETQYF	.	TRBV7-2	TRBJ2-5	TRBD2
TGCGCCAGCAGCCAAGCAGTCCTAGCGGGGGCCTACAATGAGCAGTTCTTC	CASSQAVLAGAYNEQFF	.	TRBV4-1	TRBJ2-1	TRBD2
TGTGCCAGCAGCCTCGCGGAGGGTACGCAGTATTTT	CASSLAEGTQYF	.	TRBV11-3	TRBJ2-3	.
TGTGCCAGCCGTACAGCCGGGATCTCCTACGAGCAGTACTTC	CASRTAGISYEQYF	.	TRBV11-2	TRBJ2-7	.
TGTGCCACCAGCAGAGGGGCGAAGGGACTGGCTGGGCAAGAGACCCAGTACTTC	CATSRGAKGLAGQETQYF	.	TRBV15	TRBJ2-5	.
TGTGCCAGCAGCCCCCCGGGACTCTACTCCTACGAGCAGTACTTC	CASSPPGLYSYEQYF	.	TRBV6-2/TRBV6-3	TRBJ2-7	.